These 25 T cell receptor beta chains were sequenced from one sample in a study of blood T cell repertoires in COVID-19 (dated by TCRdb to 2018 to 2020). Library creation used the immunoSEQ multiplex PCR assay. TCRdb holds this immuneACCESS table with in-frame rearrangements only. Some clones are missing; in checked studies, unresolved V genes explain under half, and the rest has no known cause. The sample yields some 200,000 clones; about nine tenths were counted once. In total, the top ten clones hold 5.9% of the sample. The sequenced sample was peripheral blood. These receptors were taken from a man at least 80 years old with acute or convalescent COVID-19.

The CDR3 reads CASSPRTGGNTGELFF. In DNA form, the CDR3 reads TGTGCCAGCAGCCCACGGACAGGGGGGAACACCGGGGAGCTGTTTTTT. This chain connects TRBV7-9 to TRBJ2-2, with TRBD1 identical over 10 bases. Germline V gene lookup returns CDR1 SEHNR and CDR2 FQNEAQ (reference sequence). CDR3 length equals 16 residues. The junction had 4 bases not matched to a gene; V was cut back by 5 bases and J by 1 base.

The chain carries TRBV5-1 and TRBJ1-4; D not certain. Trimming cost V 0 bases and J 5 bases, with 8 bases left between them. The V gene's germline CDR1 is SGHRS and CDR2 YFSETQ. This CDR3 has 14 amino acids. The CDR3 DNA is TGCGCCAGCAGCTTGGACAGTGGGAATGAAAAACTGTTTTTT. It is translated as CASSLDSGNEKLFF.

The rearrangement joins TRBV4-1 to TRBJ1-4; D call uncertain. CDR1 MGHRA and CDR2 YSYEKL come from the germline V gene. The CDR3 is 12 residues long. Trimming removed 9 bases at V and 3 bases at J, with 8 bases between. CDR3 coding DNA: TGCGCCAGTCGGGAGTCTAATGAAAAACTGTTTTTT. Protein product: CASRESNEKLFF.

This CDR3 reads CASSFRTGENTIYF. The CDR3 DNA reads as TGTGCCAGCAGCTTCCGGACAGGGGAAAACACCATATATTTT. J is TRBJ1-3 and V is TRBV7-2, with 9 positions matching TRBD1. V trimming: 3 bases; J trimming: 6 bases; junction bases outside the gene matches: 3. This CDR3 region has 14 residues. Germline V lookup: CDR1 SGHTA, CDR2 FQGNSA.

The genes are TRBV9 and TRBJ2-2; 7 bases align to TRBD2. Germline CDR1 and CDR2: SGDLS and YYNGEE. The CDR3 extends over 17 amino acids. The V and J ends lost 0 bases and 3 bases, in that order; junction bases with no gene match: 8. CDR3 protein: CASSVGITSAYTGELFF. CDR3 DNA: TGTGCCAGCAGCGTAGGAATCACTAGCGCCTACACCGGGGAGCTGTTTTTT. The full variable domain, with the rest looked up from reference TRBV9 and TRBJ2-2, is DSGVTQTPKHLITATGQRVTLRCSPRSGDLSVYWYQQSLDQGLQFLIQYYNGEERAKGNILERFSAQQFPDLHSELNLSSLELGDSALYFCASSVGITSAYTGELFFGEGSRLTVL.

The chain employs TRBV7-8 and TRBJ1-5, with a tentative D call TRBD1 (5 bases). The CDR3 runs to 17 residues. The V end lost 4 bases, the J end lost 0 bases, and 16 bases lay between the germline ends. Germline-derived CDR1 and CDR2 are SGHVS and FQNEAQ. The chain's CDR3 is CASSSSPGIYSNQPQHF. The CDR3 nucleotides are TGTGCCAGCAGCTCCTCCCCAGGGATATATAGCAATCAGCCCCAGCATTTT.

The V and J genes are TRBV24-1 and TRBJ1-5; no clear D gene. Germline V gene lookup returns CDR1 KGHDR and CDR2 SFDVKD. V lost 1 base to trimming and J lost 0 bases, with 3 bases between them. The CDR3 is made up of 14 amino acids. The CDR3 sequence is CATSDFSSNQPQHF. The CDR3 coding sequence is TGTGCCACCAGTGATTTTAGTAGCAATCAGCCCCAGCATTTT.

The V call is TRBV27, the J call TRBJ2-3, with D possibly being TRBD2 (6 bases). The CDR3 consists of 19 residues. V dropped 2 bases and J dropped 4 bases, with 25 bases sitting between them. Germline V gives CDR1 MNHEY, CDR2 SMNVEV (reference sequence). CDR3 amino acids: CASSLLGGGGQAGSDTQYF. Written as DNA, the CDR3 is TGTGCCAGCAGTTTACTGGGGGGAGGAGGCCAGGCGGGCTCAGATACGCAGTATTTT.

This clone has just a few counts. The J gene is TRBJ2-6, the V gene TRBV7-9, with D possibly matching TRBD1 (7 bases). The V end was cut by 5 bases, the J end by 1 base, with 15 bases between. The CDR3 has 17 residues. Germline V gene lookup returns CDR1 SEHNR and CDR2 FQNEAQ (reference sequence). The CDR3, as DNA: TGTGCCAGCAGCCCAGGCAGGGGGGTTTCTGGGGCCAACGTCCTGACTTTC. Its translation: CASSPGRGVSGANVLTF.

This rearrangement joins TRBV7-9 to TRBJ1-1; D gene unclear. Germline values: CDR1 SEHNR, CDR2 FQNEAQ (reference sequence). CDR3 length: 15 residues. The V and J ends lost 5 bases and 4 bases respectively, with 17 bases between them. The CDR3, as DNA: TGTGCCAGCAGCCCTCAATGGCCCCGGAGCACTGAAGCTTTCTTT. Translation gives CASSPQWPRSTEAFF. Variable domain in full (rest from reference TRBV7-9 and TRBJ1-1): DTGVSQNPRHKITKRGQNVTFRCDPISEHNRLYWYRQTLGQGPEFLTYFQNEAQLEKSRLLSDRFSAERPKGSFSTLEIQRTEQGDSAMYLCASSPQWPRSTEAFFGQGTRLTVV.

The genes are TRBV28 and TRBJ2-1; 12 nucleotides line up with TRBD2. The CDR3 contains 14 residues. The germline V gene has CDR1 MDHEN and CDR2 SYDVKM. J was trimmed by 7 bases and V by 3 bases; bases with no gene match: 1. CDR3 DNA sequence: TGTGCCAGCAGTTTCCTAGCGGGGGGGAATGAGCAGTTCTTC. This translates into CASSFLAGGNEQFF. Using reference TRBV28 and TRBJ2-1 for the parts outside the CDR3, the full variable domain is DVKVTQSSRYLVKRTGEKVFLECVQDMDHENMFWYRQDPGLGLRLIYFSYDVKMKEKGDIPEGYSVSREKKERFSLILESASTNQTSMYLCASSFLAGGNEQFFGPGTRLTVL.

The gene calls are TRBV4-3 and TRBJ1-3; 9 positions agree with TRBD1. Germline V lookup: CDR1 LGHNA, CDR2 YSLEER. Trimming cost V 1 base and J 2 bases; bases outside gene matches: 0. This CDR3 is built from 15 residues. This chain's CDR3 is CASSQGTGAGNTIYF. DNA of the CDR3: TGCGCCAGCAGCCAAGGGACAGGGGCTGGAAACACCATATATTTT.

The V gene is TRBV18, the J gene TRBJ1-2; 7 bases map to TRBD1. Germline CDR1 KGHSH, CDR2 LQKENI. CDR3 length: 12 amino acids. Unmatched junction bases numbered 2, after V lost 3 bases and J lost 7 bases. The CDR3 region is CASSPDRSGYTF. Written as DNA, the CDR3 is TGTGCCAGCTCACCGGACAGGTCTGGCTACACCTTC.

The sample holds a few counts of this clone. V usage is TRBV7-2 and J usage is TRBJ1-2, with D perhaps TRBD1 (6 bases). The CDR3 runs 13 residues. The germline V gene has CDR1 SGHTA and CDR2 FQGNSA. V dropped 6 bases and J dropped 6 bases, with 14 bases sitting between them. The CDR3 sequence: CASSLDRRHGYTF. The CDR3 DNA sequence: TGTGCCAGCAGTCTCGACAGGAGGCATGGCTACACCTTC.

The chain has TRBV6-4 and TRBJ2-1; D remains unclear. Germline lookup yields CDR1 MRHNA and CDR2 SNTAGT. This CDR3 has 15 residues. V shed 4 bases and J shed 1 base, with 11 bases lying between them. The CDR3 loop reads CASSATVGSYNEQFF. The CDR3 region has the DNA TGTGCCAGCAGTGCTACAGTAGGTTCCTACAATGAGCAGTTCTTC.

The genes are TRBV15 and TRBJ2-7; D is perhaps TRBD1 (6 bases). V dropped 0 bases and J dropped 1 base, with 7 bases sitting between them. The CDR3 contains 14 residues. Germline CDR1 LNHNV, CDR2 YYDKDF (reference sequence). The DNA of the CDR3 is TGTGCCACCAGCAGAGATGGACAGTCCTACGAGCAGTACTTC. Its protein is CATSRDGQSYEQYF.

The chain uses TRBV5-4 and TRBJ1-4; D is possibly TRBD1 (6 bases). CDR1 is SGHNT and CDR2 is YYREEE in the germline V gene (reference sequence). This CDR3 has 15 amino acids. V shed 4 bases and J shed 3 bases, with 13 bases lying between them. The CDR3: CASSEGGAANEKLFF. CDR3 coding DNA: TGTGCCAGCAGCGAAGGGGGGGCTGCTAATGAAAAACTGTTTTTT.

In its sample, this clone was seen once. This sequence joins TRBV7-8 and TRBJ2-2; TRBD2 matches 7 bases. The CDR3 is 16 amino acids. Germline values: CDR1 SGHVS, CDR2 FQNEAQ. V shed 4 bases and J 6 bases; nucleotides not matched to a gene: 11. The CDR3 coding sequence is TGTGCCAGCAGCTCACTGGGTGGGGAGGGCCCCGGGGAGCTGTTTTTT. Translating gives CASSSLGGEGPGELFF.

V is TRBV3-1 (or the pseudogene TRBV3-2) and J is TRBJ1-1; D is unclear. Germline V gives CDR1 LGHDT, CDR2 YNNKEL (reference sequence). The CDR3 has 15 residues. Trimming removed 1 base at V and 1 base at J, with 10 bases between. CDR3: CASSQGYGSNTEAFF. Here the CDR3 DNA reads TGTGCCAGCAGCCAAGGATACGGTTCGAACACTGAAGCTTTCTTT.

The V and J genes are TRBV24-1 and TRBJ2-1; weak D call: TRBD2 (6 bases). CDR1 and CDR2 (germline): KGHDR, SFDVKD. V was trimmed by 1 base and J by 0 bases, leaving 12 bases between them. There are 17 residues in the CDR3. This CDR3 is CATSDFNVGSSYNEQFF. DNA of the CDR3: TGTGCCACCAGTGATTTTAACGTCGGGAGCTCCTACAATGAGCAGTTCTTC.

The chain recombines TRBV30 with TRBJ1-2; 9 nucleotides line up with TRBD1. The CDR3 runs 13 residues. V was clipped by 3 bases and J by 5 bases; unmatched bases: 4. The germline CDR1 and CDR2 sequences are GTSNPN and SVGIG (reference sequence). The DNA for the CDR3 is TGTGCCTGGAGACAGGGGGCCGGATATGGCTACACCTTC. Its protein product is CAWRQGAGYGYTF. Drawing the rest from reference TRBV30 and TRBJ1-2, the complete variable domain is SQTIHQWPATLVQPVGSPLSLECTVEGTSNPNLYWYRQAAGRGLQLLFYSVGIGQISSEVPQNLSASRPQDRQFILSSKKLLLSDSGFYLCAWRQGAGYGYTFGSGTRLTVV.

The chain links TRBV9 to TRBJ2-5; 10 positions agree with TRBD1. The CDR3 runs 16 residues. Losses at the gene ends were 3 bases for V and 5 bases for J; bases not matched to a gene: 10. Germline CDR1 reads SGDLS; CDR2 reads YYNGEE. The CDR3 spells CASSAHTGQGPETQYF. CDR3 in DNA: TGTGCCAGCAGCGCACATACGGGACAGGGGCCGGAGACCCAGTACTTC.

The V gene is TRBV5-1, the J gene TRBJ2-3, with D tentatively TRBD2 (6 bases). From germline, CDR1 is SGHRS and CDR2 YFSETQ. V was trimmed by 0 bases and J by 2 bases, leaving 10 bases between them. The CDR3 is 15 residues long. The CDR3 protein is CASSLGGGNTDTQYF. CDR3 DNA: TGCGCCAGCAGCTTGGGAGGAGGGAACACAGATACGCAGTATTTT.

J is TRBJ2-7 and V is TRBV7-2, with a possible D match to TRBD1 (6 bases). CDR1 and CDR2 from the germline V gene are SGHTA and FQGNSA. V was clipped by 5 bases and J by 2 bases, with 16 bases between them. The CDR3 extends over 15 amino acids. The CDR3 is CASSLAGTTTYEQYF. The CDR3, as DNA: TGTGCCAGCAGCCTCGCCGGGACAACAACCTACGAGCAGTACTTC. The full variable domain, with the rest looked up from reference TRBV7-2 and TRBJ2-7, is GAGVSQSPSNKVTEKGKDVELRCDPISGHTALYWYRQSLGQGLEFLIYFQGNSAPDKSGLPSDRFSAERTGGSVSTLTIQRTQQEDSAVYLCASSLAGTTTYEQYFGPGTRLTVT.

The V call is TRBV3-1 (or the pseudogene TRBV3-2), the J call TRBJ2-3, with 9 bases lining up with TRBD2. After removal of 6 bases from V and 1 base from J, the junction contained 5 bases not matched to a gene. Germline CDR1 LGHDT, CDR2 YNNKEL (reference sequence). The CDR3 totals 15 residues. CDR3 nucleotides: TGTGCCAGCAGTGGCGGGGGGGAGGGCACAGATACGCAGTATTTT. Translation gives CASSGGGEGTDTQYF.